This T cell receptor beta chain comes out of a study of cytomegalovirus exposure and HLA in healthy donors. Study conclusions and caveats: Donors belonging to an Asian-associated ancestry cluster reportedly showed fewer N-insertions in productive TCRs than the approximately 670-donor mean, according to what a later analysis found. As a later analysis revealed, most CMV-associated TCR beta chains appeared HLA-restricted. It was taken for granted in presence/absence analyses that sequencing depth across donors was roughly uniform.

The CDR3 is made up of 13 amino acids. V lost 3 bases to trimming and J lost 3 bases, with 8 bases between them. Germline V gives CDR1 SEHNR, CDR2 FQNEAQ (reference sequence). As to this clone: Its antigen is currently unknown.

13 Jbeta primers and 60 Vbeta primers were used for the PCR. Authors' methods: In a later analysis, some 10 million of 75 million to 90 million unique beta chains occurred in at least two donors. The repertoire was sequenced with immunoSEQ multiplex PCR; TCRdb's copy has only in-frame clones and lacks some. That table supplies the V and J calls and clone size; D and trimming were determined from the DNA. The sample shows roughly 150,000 clones, 65% to 85% of them seen only once. The sequenced sample consisted of PBMCs. The genes are TRBV7-9 and TRBJ1-2, with D tentatively TRBD1 (6 bases). The source is a male donor in good health and CMV-seronegative. CDR3 amino acids: CASSLDSDYGYTF. The CDR3 DNA sequence: TGTGCCAGCAGCTTGGACAGTGACTATGGCTACACCTTC.